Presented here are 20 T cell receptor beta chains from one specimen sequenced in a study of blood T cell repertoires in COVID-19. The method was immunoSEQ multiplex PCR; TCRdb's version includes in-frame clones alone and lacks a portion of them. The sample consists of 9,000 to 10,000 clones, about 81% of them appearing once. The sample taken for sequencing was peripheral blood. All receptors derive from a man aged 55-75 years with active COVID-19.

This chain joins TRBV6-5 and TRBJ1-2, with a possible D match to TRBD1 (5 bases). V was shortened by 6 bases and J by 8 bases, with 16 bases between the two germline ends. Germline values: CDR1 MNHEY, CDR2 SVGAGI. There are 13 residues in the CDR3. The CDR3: CASRKGDRSGYTF. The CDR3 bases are TGTGCCAGCAGGAAGGGCGACAGATCCGGCTACACCTTC.

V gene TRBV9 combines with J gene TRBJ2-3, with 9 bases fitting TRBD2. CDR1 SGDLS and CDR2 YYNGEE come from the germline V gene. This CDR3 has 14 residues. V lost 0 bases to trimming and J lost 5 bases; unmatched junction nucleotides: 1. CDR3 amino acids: CASSVVAGEDTQYF. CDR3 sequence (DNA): TGTGCCAGCAGCGTAGTAGCGGGAGAAGATACGCAGTATTTT.

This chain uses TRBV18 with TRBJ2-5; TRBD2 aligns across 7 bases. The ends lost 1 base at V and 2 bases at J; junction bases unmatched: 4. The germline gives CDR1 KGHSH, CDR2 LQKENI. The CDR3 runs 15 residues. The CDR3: CASSPLASGQETQYF. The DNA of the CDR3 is TGTGCCAGCTCACCACTGGCTAGCGGACAAGAGACCCAGTACTTC. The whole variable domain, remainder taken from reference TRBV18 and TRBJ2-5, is NAGVMQNPRHLVRRRGQEARLRCSPMKGHSHVYWYRQLPEEGLKFMVYLQKENIIDESGMPKERFSAEFPKEGPSILRIQQVVRGDSAAYFCASSPLASGQETQYFGPGTRLLVL.

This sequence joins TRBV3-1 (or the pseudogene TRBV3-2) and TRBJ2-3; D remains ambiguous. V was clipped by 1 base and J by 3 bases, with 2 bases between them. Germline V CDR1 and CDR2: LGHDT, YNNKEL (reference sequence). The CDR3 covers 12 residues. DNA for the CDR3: TGTGCCAGCAGCCAAGTAACAGATACGCAGTATTTT. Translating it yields CASSQVTDTQYF.

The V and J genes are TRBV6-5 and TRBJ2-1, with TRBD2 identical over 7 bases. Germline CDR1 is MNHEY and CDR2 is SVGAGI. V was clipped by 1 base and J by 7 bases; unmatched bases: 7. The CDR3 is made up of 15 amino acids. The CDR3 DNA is TGTGCCAGCAGTTACTTACCCCTCGGGGGGAATGAGCAGTTCTTC. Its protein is CASSYLPLGGNEQFF.

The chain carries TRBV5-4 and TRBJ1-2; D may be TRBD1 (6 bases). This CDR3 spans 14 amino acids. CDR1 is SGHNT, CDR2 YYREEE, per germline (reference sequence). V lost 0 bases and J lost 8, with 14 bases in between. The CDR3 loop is CASSLETGQGGYTF. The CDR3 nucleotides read TGTGCCAGCAGCTTGGAGACAGGACAAGGGGGCTACACCTTC.

DNA for the CDR3: TGTGCCAGCAGCCGGGGGGGCTCTACCTACGAGCAGTACTTC. Translated, it gives CASSRGGSTYEQYF. The rearrangement joins TRBV28 to TRBJ2-7, with TRBD2 matching 8 bases. The CDR3 extends over 14 amino acids. V lost 6 bases and J lost 2; bases outside the gene matches: 6. CDR1 is MDHEN and CDR2 is SYDVKM in the germline V gene.

CDR3 protein: CATSDSPGRGGWNEQFF. The CDR3 bases are TGTGCCACCAGTGATTCTCCTGGGCGGGGGGGCTGGAATGAGCAGTTCTTC. The genes are TRBV24-1 and TRBJ2-1; 9 positions agree with TRBD2. Germline V gene sequence: CDR1 KGHDR, CDR2 SFDVKD. J lost 7 bases, V lost 2 bases, and 11 bases had no gene match. This CDR3 has 17 amino acids.

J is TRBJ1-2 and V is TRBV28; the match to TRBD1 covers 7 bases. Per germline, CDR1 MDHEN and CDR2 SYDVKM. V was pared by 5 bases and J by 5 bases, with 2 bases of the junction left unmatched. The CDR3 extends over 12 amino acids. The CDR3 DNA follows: TGTGCCAGCAGTAGGGGGCTTTATGGCTACACCTTC. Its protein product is CASSRGLYGYTF.

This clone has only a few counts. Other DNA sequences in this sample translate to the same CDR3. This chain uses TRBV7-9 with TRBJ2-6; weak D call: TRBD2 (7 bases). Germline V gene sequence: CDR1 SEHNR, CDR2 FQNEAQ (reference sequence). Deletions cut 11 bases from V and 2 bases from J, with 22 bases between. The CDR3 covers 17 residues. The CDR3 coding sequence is TGTGCCCTACCTCGAGGGGGGGGCTTTCCTGGGGCCAACGTCCTGACTTTC. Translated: CALPRGGGFPGANVLTF.

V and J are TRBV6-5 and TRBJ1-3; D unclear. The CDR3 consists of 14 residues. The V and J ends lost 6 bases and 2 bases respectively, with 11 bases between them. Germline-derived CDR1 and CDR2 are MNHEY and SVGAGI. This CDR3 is CASRKSIPGNTIYF. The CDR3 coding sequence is TGTGCCAGCAGAAAATCCATCCCTGGAAACACCATATATTTT.

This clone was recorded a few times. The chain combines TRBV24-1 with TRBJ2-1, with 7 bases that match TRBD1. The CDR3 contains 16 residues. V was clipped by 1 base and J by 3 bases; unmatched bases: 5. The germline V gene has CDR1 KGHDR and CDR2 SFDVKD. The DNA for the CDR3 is TGTGCCACCAGTGATTTCGAGGGGGCGAGCTACAATGAGCAGTTCTTC. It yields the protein CATSDFEGASYNEQFF.

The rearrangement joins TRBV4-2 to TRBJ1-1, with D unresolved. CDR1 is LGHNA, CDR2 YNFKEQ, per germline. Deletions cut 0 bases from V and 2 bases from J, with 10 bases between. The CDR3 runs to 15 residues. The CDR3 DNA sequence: TGTGCCAGCAGCCAAGAACTGGGCACCAACACTGAAGCTTTCTTT. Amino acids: CASSQELGTNTEAFF.

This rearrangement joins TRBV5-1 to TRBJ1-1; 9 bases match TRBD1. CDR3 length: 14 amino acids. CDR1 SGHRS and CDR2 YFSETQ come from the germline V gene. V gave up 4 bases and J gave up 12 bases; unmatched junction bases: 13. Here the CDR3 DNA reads TGCGCCAGCAGCCGGGACAGGGCGGGCTTCGAGACTTTCTTT. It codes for CASSRDRAGFETFF.

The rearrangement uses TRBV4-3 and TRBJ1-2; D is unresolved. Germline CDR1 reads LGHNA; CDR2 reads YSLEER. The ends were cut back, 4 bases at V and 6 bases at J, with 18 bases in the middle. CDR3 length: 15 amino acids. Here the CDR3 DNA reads TGCGCCAGCAGCCGGACCGGGATCGGAAAAAATGGCTACACCTTC. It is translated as CASSRTGIGKNGYTF.

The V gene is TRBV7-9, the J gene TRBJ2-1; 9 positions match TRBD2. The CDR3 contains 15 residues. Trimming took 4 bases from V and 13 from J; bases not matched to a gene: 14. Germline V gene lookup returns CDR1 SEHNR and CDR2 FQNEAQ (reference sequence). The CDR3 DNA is TGTGCCAGCAGCTCCGGGACTAGCCTGGGAATGTTACAGTTCTTC. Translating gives CASSSGTSLGMLQFF.

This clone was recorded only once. CDR3 in amino acids: CASSQDSSLAGGRDTDTQYF. In DNA, the CDR3 is TGTGCCAGCAGCCAAGATTCGTCTCTAGCGGGGGGGCGGGACACAGATACGCAGTATTTT. The rearrangement joins TRBV4-2 to TRBJ2-3; TRBD2 matches 12 bases. After removal of 0 bases from V and 2 bases from J, the junction contained 12 bases not matched to a gene. The CDR3 extends over 20 amino acids. The germline V gene encodes CDR1 LGHNA and CDR2 YNFKEQ.

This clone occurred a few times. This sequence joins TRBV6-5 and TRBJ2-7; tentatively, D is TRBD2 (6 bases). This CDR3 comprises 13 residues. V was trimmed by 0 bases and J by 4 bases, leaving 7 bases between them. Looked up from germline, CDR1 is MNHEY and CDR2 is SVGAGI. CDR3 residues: CASSYSEGYEQYF. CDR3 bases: TGTGCCAGCAGTTACTCGGAGGGGTACGAGCAGTACTTC.

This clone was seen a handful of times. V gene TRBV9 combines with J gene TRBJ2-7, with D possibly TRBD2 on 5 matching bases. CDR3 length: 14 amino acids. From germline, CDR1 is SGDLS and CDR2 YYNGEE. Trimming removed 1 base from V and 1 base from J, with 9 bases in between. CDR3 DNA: TGTGCCAGCAGCGTATACGAGCGGTCCTACGAGCAGTACTTC. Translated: CASSVYERSYEQYF.

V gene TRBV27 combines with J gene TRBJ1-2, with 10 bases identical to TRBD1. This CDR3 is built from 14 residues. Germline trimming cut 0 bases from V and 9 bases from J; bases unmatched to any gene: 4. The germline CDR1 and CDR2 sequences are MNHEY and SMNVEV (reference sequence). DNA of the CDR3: TGTGCCAGCAGTTTATCGCAGGGACAGGGGCGCTACACCTTC. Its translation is CASSLSQGQGRYTF.